In this sample, the clone carrying this T cell receptor (beta chain) is medium-sized. What it recognizes is unknown. The sample's treatment: roughly 10-day PBMC culture with coronavirus spike peptide pools or control peptides (ViraFEST assay). According to the study, CD4+ T cells from the unexposed donor were gathered ahead of the COVID-19 pandemic (2011-2018). The ViraFEST method relied on peptide pools to expand antigen-specific T cells, followed by TCR sequencing. The CDR3 covers 16 residues. Germline V gene data show CDR1 as DFQATT and CDR2 as SNEGSKA (reference sequence). Trimming stripped 6 bases from V and 0 bases from J, with 15 bases between. These data come from a study of vaccination and CD4 T cells after COVID-19. Overall study: Each enrolled participant received a two-dose regimen of either BNT162b2 or mRNA-1273 vaccine. The interval from dose two to post-vaccine sampling had a median of roughly 70 days, and it ranged from 14 to 241. Researchers treated cells with overlapping spike peptides taken from SARS-CoV-2, HCoV-NL63, HCoV-OC43 and HCoV-229E.

The Oncomine TCR Beta short-read assay sequenced DNA from cultured CD4+ T cells. Genomic DNA was isolated from CD4+ T cells that had been cultured. TCRdb redid the calling of the PCR reads with MiXCR, one entry per CDR3 protein. The table shows over 9,000 distinct CDR3 sequences, with about 39% occurring only once. The receptor was isolated from a human donor in good health. This sequence joins TRBV20-1 and TRBJ1-6; no reliable D call. The source material was CD4+ T cells from blood, cultured in vitro. In DNA form, the CDR3 reads TGCAGTGCAAGAAAGGAGTCAAACTCCTATAATTCACCCCTCCACTTT. Translated: CSARKESNSYNSPLHF.